One and the same sample provided the 28 T cell receptor beta chains below, sequenced in a study of regulatory T cells in long-lasting Graves disease. Indicated time point: newly diagnosed GD, antithyroid drugs for less than 3 months. Extracted RNA from PBMCs served as the source of the TCR library. Relying on iRepertoire HTBI primers and Arm-PCR of CDR3 regions, the team built TCR beta libraries. TCRdb fed the multiplex PCR reads into MiXCR, producing one record per CDR3 protein. The table includes approximately 470,000 distinct CDR3 sequences, roughly 15% detected once. The sample was also reused in another study, on T cells in Graves' hyperthyroidism and ophthalmopathy.

The sequencing used peripheral blood mononuclear cells (PBMCs), collected at new diagnosis, from a patient treated with antithyroid drugs. The source is a man aged 40-49 years with Graves disease.

This clonotype appeared many times. This chain joins TRBV7-6 and TRBJ1-2; D unresolved. From germline, CDR1 is SGHVS and CDR2 FNYEAQ. V was cut by 2 bases and J by 6 bases, with 10 bases left in between. The CDR3 has 13 amino acids. The CDR3 DNA is TGTGCCAGCAGCTTAACCGGAGTGGATGGCTACACCTTC. Residues: CASSLTGVDGYTF.

The chain is built from TRBV19 and TRBJ2-5; unclear D gene. V was cut by 7 bases and J by 3 bases, with 9 bases left in between. Germline CDR1 LNHDA, CDR2 SQIVND (reference sequence). The CDR3 length is 12 residues. CDR3 loop: CASKGVEETQYF. The DNA of the CDR3 is TGTGCCAGTAAAGGCGTCGAAGAGACCCAGTACTTC.

This clonotype occurred many times. The junction departs from the called germline gene at one end, perhaps through a read error. V usage is TRBV5-1 and J usage is TRBJ1-5, with 8 bases fitting TRBD1. Germline-derived CDR1 and CDR2 are SGHRS and YFSETQ. CDR3 length equals 14 residues. In DNA, the CDR3 is TGTGCCAGCAGCCTGGACAGGGCCGATCAGCCCCAGCATTTT. This translates into CASSLDRADQPQHF.

This clonotype was seen a few times. The chain has TRBV24-1 and TRBJ1-5; tentatively, D is TRBD1 (6 bases). The CDR3 consists of 14 residues. Germline V gives CDR1 KGHDR, CDR2 SFDVKD. The V gene lost 2 bases and the J gene lost 4 bases, with 8 bases spanning the gap. CDR3 amino acids: CATSDSDRNQPQHF. The CDR3, as DNA: TGTGCCACCAGTGATTCGGACAGAAATCAGCCCCAGCATTTT.

This sequence joins TRBV29-1 and TRBJ1-1; no firm D call. The V gene's germline CDR1 is SQVTM and CDR2 ANQGSEA. Trimming stripped 4 bases from V and 5 bases from J, with 5 bases between. The CDR3 loop spans 10 amino acids. The CDR3 protein is CSVVRTEAFF. CDR3 bases: TGCAGCGTTGTACGAACTGAAGCTTTCTTT. Full variable domain (rest looked up from reference TRBV29-1 and TRBJ1-1): SAVISQKPSRDICQRGTSLTIQCQVDSQVTMMFWYRQQPGQSLTLIATANQGSEATYESGFVIDKFPISRPNLTFSTLTVSNMSPEDSSIYLCSVVRTEAFFGQGTRLTVV.

This clonotype appeared a few times. The V gene is TRBV10-2, the J gene TRBJ2-2; 8 bases align to TRBD1. CDR3 length: 15 residues. CDR1 and CDR2 (germline): WSHSY, SAAADI. V lost 3 bases to trimming and J lost 4 bases; unmatched junction nucleotides: 4. CDR3 sequence reads: CASSEWTGLTGELFF. CDR3 nucleotides: TGCGCCAGCAGTGAATGGACAGGGCTCACCGGGGAGCTGTTTTTT.

The table lists this clonotype with many counts. The chain is built from TRBV7-6 and TRBJ1-1, with 7 nucleotides matching TRBD1. This CDR3 has 13 amino acids. V trimming: 4 bases; J trimming: 4 bases; junction bases outside the gene matches: 3. Germline V gene data show CDR1 as SGHVS and CDR2 as FNYEAQ. The CDR3 protein is CASSSAGGTEAFF. CDR3 DNA sequence: TGTGCCAGCAGCTCCGCAGGGGGCACTGAAGCTTTCTTT.

This clonotype was picked up a small number of times. This chain links TRBV19 with TRBJ1-5; the D is unclear. The CDR3 totals 17 residues. Per the germline V gene, CDR1 is LNHDA and CDR2 is SQIVND (reference sequence). Trimming pared 3 bases from V and 4 bases from J, leaving 19 bases between. The CDR3 DNA follows: TGTGCCAGTAGTATTTGGGCTAGACCGATTGTAAATCAGCCCCAGCATTTT. Translating it yields CASSIWARPIVNQPQHF.

The chain recombines TRBV10-3 with TRBJ2-2; 12 bases align to TRBD2. Germline CDR1 ENHRY, CDR2 SYGVKD. Trimming at V came to 3 bases and at J to 0 bases, leaving 11 bases not matched to a gene. The CDR3 is 20 residues long. The CDR3 coding sequence is TGTGCCATCAGTGACCCCCCCCCCAGGACTAGCGGGACGAACACCGGGGAGCTGTTTTTT. As protein: CAISDPPPRTSGTNTGELFF.

This clonotype was counted between two and nine times. This chain connects TRBV5-6 to TRBJ2-1; 14 nucleotides agree with TRBD2. The length of the CDR3 is 17 residues. V was pared by 5 bases and J by 6 bases, with 10 bases of the junction left unmatched. Germline V gene lookup returns CDR1 SGHDT and CDR2 YYEEEE. Here the CDR3 reads CASREGTSGRSGNEQFF. CDR3 bases: TGTGCCAGCAGGGAGGGGACTAGCGGGAGATCTGGCAATGAGCAGTTCTTC. Supplemented by reference TRBV5-6 and TRBJ2-1, the full variable domain reads DAGVTQSPTHLIKTRGQQVTLRCSPKSGHDTVSWYQQALGQGPQFIFQYYEEEERQRGNFPDRFSGHQFPNYSSELNVNALLLGDSALYLCASREGTSGRSGNEQFFGPGTRLTVL.

This clonotype was recorded a few times. The chain links TRBV20-1 to TRBJ2-3; D assignment may be TRBD1 or TRBD2 (6 bases each). V shed 8 bases and J shed 2 bases, with 11 bases lying between them. This CDR3 has 12 residues. Germline values: CDR1 DFQATT, CDR2 SNEGSKA (reference sequence). The DNA of the CDR3 is TGCAGTTTTAGGGGGGCCACAGATACGCAGTATTTT. Translating gives CSFRGATDTQYF.

This clonotype appeared a few times. The genes are TRBV14 and TRBJ2-4; the D call may be TRBD1 or TRBD2 (5 bases each). The CDR3 loop spans 15 amino acids. Per the germline V gene, CDR1 is SGHDN and CDR2 is FVKESK. Deletions cut 4 bases from V and 0 bases from J, with 10 bases between. The CDR3 DNA sequence: TGTGCCAGCAGCCGGTTGGGGACAGCCAAAAACATTCAGTACTTC. It translates to CASSRLGTAKNIQYF.

Ten or more counts support this clonotype. The CDR3 region has the DNA TGCAGTGCTAGCGGAGCGGGAGGGCTCGACGAGCAGTACTTC. Residues: CSASGAGGLDEQYF. The chain has TRBV20-1 and TRBJ2-7; 10 bases agree with TRBD2. The ends lost 3 bases at V and 5 bases at J; junction bases unmatched: 7. CDR3 size: 14 residues. Germline assignment: CDR1 DFQATT and CDR2 SNEGSKA (reference sequence).

The J gene is TRBJ1-1, the V gene TRBV30; weak D call: TRBD1 (6 bases). Germline CDR1 and CDR2: GTSNPN and SVGIG (reference sequence). The CDR3 loop spans 11 amino acids. Trimming took 4 bases from V and 6 from J, leaving 9 bases between them. The CDR3 region is CAWNRVAEAFF. The DNA of the CDR3 is TGTGCCTGGAACAGGGTTGCTGAAGCTTTCTTT.

This clonotype was seen a few times. V and J are TRBV20-1 and TRBJ2-5; possible D gene TRBD2, 6 bases. V was clipped by 3 bases and J by 4 bases, with 21 bases between them. Germline loops: CDR1 DFQATT, CDR2 SNEGSKA (reference sequence). The CDR3 covers 16 residues. This chain's CDR3 is CSASSLARLVGETQYF. In DNA, the CDR3 is TGCAGTGCTAGCTCGCTAGCGAGACTAGTCGGAGAGACCCAGTACTTC.

This clonotype was seen ten or more times. The genes are TRBV5-1 and TRBJ2-1; 8 bases align to TRBD1. V dropped 4 bases and J dropped 7; count of bases not matched to a gene: 10. The CDR3 is 15 amino acids. CDR1 and CDR2 from the germline V gene are SGHRS and YFSETQ. CDR3 in amino acids: CASSNGQGSPNEQFF. The CDR3 bases are TGCGCCAGCAGCAACGGACAGGGATCACCGAATGAGCAGTTCTTC.

V gene TRBV11-2 combines with J gene TRBJ2-2, with a possible D match to TRBD2 (6 bases). This CDR3 spans 15 amino acids. V was cut by 5 bases and J by 4 bases, with 14 bases left in between. CDR1 SGHAT and CDR2 FQNNGV come from the germline V gene. The chain's CDR3 is CASSDGGFGTGELFF. Written as DNA, the CDR3 is TGTGCCAGCAGCGACGGAGGGTTCGGCACCGGGGAGCTGTTTTTT. The full variable domain, completed using reference TRBV11-2 and TRBJ2-2, is EAGVAQSPRYKIIEKRQSVAFWCNPISGHATLYWYQQILGQGPKLLIQFQNNGVVDDSQLPKDRFSAERLKGVDSTLKIQPAKLEDSAVYLCASSDGGFGTGELFFGEGSRLTVL.

This chain links TRBV28 with TRBJ2-6; D gene uncertain. In germline, CDR1 is MDHEN, CDR2 SYDVKM. This CDR3 contains 14 residues. The V and J ends lost 8 bases and 4 bases respectively, with 12 bases between them. The CDR3 DNA reads as TGTGCCAGCGAAGAGCGATCCGGGGCCAACGTCCTGACTTTC. Its translation is CASEERSGANVLTF.

This clonotype was detected ten times or more. V gene TRBV12-3 or TRBV12-4 combines with J gene TRBJ2-3; 7 nucleotides line up with TRBD2. Losses at the gene ends were 3 bases for V and 4 bases for J; bases not matched to a gene: 7. The CDR3 is 15 amino acids. The DNA of the CDR3 is TGTGCCAGCAGTTTGCTGAGCGGGAACCCAGATACGCAGTATTTT. This encodes CASSLLSGNPDTQYF.

This clonotype appeared many times. The chain couples TRBV6-2 or TRBV6-3 to TRBJ2-3; the D is unclear. Germline V gene sequence: CDR1 MNHEY, CDR2 SVGEGT. The V end lost 5 bases, the J end lost 6 bases, and 15 bases lay between the germline ends. This CDR3 contains 14 residues. The CDR3 nucleotides are TGTGCCAGCAGTCCAAGCCTGACGTGGGATACGCAGTATTTT. Its translation: CASSPSLTWDTQYF.

This clonotype was recorded many times. The rearrangement joins TRBV5-1 to TRBJ1-5; D possibly corresponds to TRBD1 (6 bases). The V gene's germline CDR1 is SGHRS and CDR2 YFSETQ. Trimming pared 2 bases from V and 9 bases from J, leaving 15 bases between. The length of the CDR3 is 14 residues. CDR3 amino acids: CASSLRGGLGPQHF. As DNA, the CDR3 is TGCGCCAGCAGCTTAAGGGGGGGCCTCGGGCCCCAGCATTTT. Combining the CDR3 with reference TRBV5-1 and TRBJ1-5 gives the whole variable domain KAGVTQTPRYLIKTRGQQVTLSCSPISGHRSVSWYQQTPGQGLQFLFEYFSETQRNKGNFPGRFSGRQFSNSRSEMNVSTLELGDSALYLCASSLRGGLGPQHFGDGTRLSIL.

Concerning this clonotype: A single base separates this from a much larger clone, so it may be a read error. V is TRBV6-2 or TRBV6-3 and J is TRBJ1-5; no reliable D call. Per the germline V gene, CDR1 is MNHEY and CDR2 is SVGEGT. This CDR3 has 14 residues. CDR3: CAGSAGLEGQPQHF. CDR3 nucleotides: TGTGCCGGCAGTGCTGGGTTGGAAGGTCAGCCCCAGCATTTT.

This clonotype was observed many times. This chain's CDR3 is CASGFEKLDSYEQYF. CDR3 coding DNA: TGTGCTAGTGGTTTTGAGAAACTCGACTCCTACGAGCAGTACTTC. The chain combines TRBV12-5 with TRBJ2-7; D unresolved. Germline V lookup: CDR1 LGHNT, CDR2 FRNRAP. The CDR3 contains 15 residues. Trimming left V 3 bases short and J 0 bases short, with 12 bases between.

This clonotype was detected many times. The chain uses TRBV7-8 and TRBJ2-7; 11 bases agree with TRBD1. The V and J ends lost 1 base and 7 bases, in that order; junction bases with no gene match: 6. Germline CDR1 reads SGHVS; CDR2 reads FQNEAQ. This CDR3 is 15 amino acids long. The CDR3 sequence: CASSLGTGGAGEQYF. As DNA, the CDR3 is TGTGCCAGCAGCTTAGGGACAGGGGGCGCGGGGGAGCAGTACTTC.

This chain connects TRBV3-1 to TRBJ1-5; maybe TRBD1 (5 bases). The germline CDR1 and CDR2 sequences are LGHDT and YNNKEL (reference sequence). CDR3 length equals 15 residues. Trimming took off 0 bases at V and 7 bases at J, with 13 bases between the two ends. The CDR3 DNA follows: TGTGCCAGCAGCCAAGATATGGGGGACGGGCAGCCCCAGCATTTT. Translation: CASSQDMGDGQPQHF.

This clonotype was observed a few times. This chain connects TRBV6-2 or TRBV6-3 to TRBJ1-2, with 8 bases identical to TRBD1. V gave up 4 bases and J gave up 6 bases; unmatched junction bases: 4. The CDR3 is made up of 13 amino acids. CDR1 is MNHEY, CDR2 SVGEGT, per germline. The DNA for the CDR3 is TGTGCCAGCAGTTCCGACAGGGGAGATGGCTACACCTTC. This encodes CASSSDRGDGYTF.

This clonotype has a count of ten or more. The gene calls are TRBV5-1 and TRBJ2-1; D might be TRBD1 (5 bases). Germline CDR1 and CDR2: SGHRS and YFSETQ. This CDR3 has 15 residues. Trimming stripped 0 bases from V and 0 bases from J, with 7 bases between. The CDR3 loop is CASSLDQGSYNEQFF. DNA of the CDR3: TGCGCCAGCAGCTTGGATCAGGGCTCCTACAATGAGCAGTTCTTC. The full variable domain, completed using reference TRBV5-1 and TRBJ2-1, is KAGVTQTPRYLIKTRGQQVTLSCSPISGHRSVSWYQQTPGQGLQFLFEYFSETQRNKGNFPGRFSGRQFSNSRSEMNVSTLELGDSALYLCASSLDQGSYNEQFFGPGTRLTVL.

This clonotype was observed a few times. The rearrangement joins TRBV20-1 to TRBJ1-2; TRBD1 is a possible D gene (6 bases). Germline V gene lookup returns CDR1 DFQATT and CDR2 SNEGSKA (reference sequence). CDR3 length: 15 amino acids. V gave up 6 bases and J gave up 1 base, with 18 bases separating them. CDR3 loop: CSAPPGPGVNYGYTF. CDR3 in DNA: TGCAGTGCACCCCCGGGCCCAGGGGTTAACTATGGCTACACCTTC.